This T cell receptor beta chain appears in the sequencing data of a study of long-term antiretroviral therapy in people with HIV. Points from the study as a whole: Pre-ART expanded clones dominated the repertoire at every time point. ART adherence, viral resistance and therapy changes went unrecorded.

The ends were cut back, 0 bases at V and 4 bases at J, with 17 bases in the middle. The CDR3 sequence is 17 residues long. From germline, CDR1 is SGHDT and CDR2 YYEEEE. The run of the v3.0 immunoSEQ assay was at survey level. Clones were read by immunoSEQ multiplex PCR, and TCRdb kept only the in-frame ones, dropping some. The sample includes approximately 28,000 clones, roughly 87% seen only once; the top ten take approximately 0.99%. For this clone: Antigen: not known.

A minimum of one pre-ART and two post-ART PBMC samples existed for each donor. There were no participants with HIV treated outside the United States. The sequence derives from a man aged 50-60 years with HIV. V and J are TRBV5-6 and TRBJ2-1, with D unclear. Sequenced material: unsorted PBMCs, taken 2 years after starting antiretroviral therapy. The CDR3: CASSLAFDNVKYNEQFF. Here the CDR3 DNA reads TGTGCCAGCAGCTTGGCTTTTGACAACGTAAAATACAATGAGCAGTTCTTC.